The next 30 T cell receptor beta chains were all read from a single sample in a study of blood T cell repertoires in COVID-19. Method: immunoSEQ multiplex PCR; TCRdb's copy keeps in-frame clones and lacks some. The table includes approximately 150,000 clones, roughly 78% detected once. Input material: peripheral blood. These TCRs come from a human donor with acute or convalescent COVID-19. The donor label of this sample is uncertain.

CDR3 nucleotide sequence: TGCGCCAGCAGCGTCGAAGGACTCCCCAATCAGCCCCAGCATTTT. Amino acid sequence: CASSVEGLPNQPQHF. The chain employs TRBV5-1 and TRBJ1-5, with D uncertain. The CDR3 spans 15 residues. The germline V and J ends were trimmed by 4 bases and 3 bases, with 14 bases remaining between them. Per germline, CDR1 SGHRS and CDR2 YFSETQ.

At least ten counts were recorded for this clone. At the DNA level, this CDR3 is encoded by other sequences in the same sample as well. J is TRBJ1-1 and V is TRBV5-5, with a weak D call TRBD1 (6 bases). V was cut by 0 bases and J by 5 bases, with 8 bases left in between. Germline CDR1 and CDR2: SGHKS and YYEKEE (reference sequence). The CDR3 contains 13 residues. In DNA, the CDR3 is TGTGCCAGCAGCTTGGACAGGGCAACTGAAGCTTTCTTT. It specifies CASSLDRATEAFF.

The CDR3 bases are TGTGCCAGCAGCACTAGGAAAATTCAGGCAGAGACCCAGTACTTC. Amino acids: CASSTRKIQAETQYF. The genes are TRBV27 and TRBJ2-5; D might be TRBD2 (5 bases). CDR1 and CDR2 from the germline V gene are MNHEY and SMNVEV (reference sequence). V was clipped by 6 bases and J by 4 bases, with 18 bases between them. The CDR3 runs 15 residues.

V is TRBV3-1 (or the pseudogene TRBV3-2) and J is TRBJ1-5, with a tentative D call TRBD1 (5 bases). Per the germline V gene, CDR1 is LGHDT and CDR2 is YNNKEL (reference sequence). V was trimmed by 4 bases and J by 3 bases, leaving 13 bases between them. The CDR3 sequence is 15 residues long. The CDR3 sequence is CASSLGTGNNQPQHF. The CDR3 DNA reads TGTGCCAGCAGCCTCGGTACAGGTAACAATCAGCCCCAGCATTTT.

The chain recombines TRBV19 with TRBJ1-1, with TRBD1 identical over 7 bases. The CDR3 sequence is 13 residues long. J gave up 4 bases and V 9 bases, and 8 bases lay outside the gene matches. CDR1 is LNHDA, CDR2 SQIVND, per germline (reference sequence). The CDR3 loop is CASSDRVGTEAFF. CDR3 nucleotide sequence: TGTGCCAGCTCAGACAGGGTGGGCACTGAAGCTTTCTTT.

This clone showed up just once. The chain carries TRBV6-5 and TRBJ2-7; possibly TRBD1 for D (6 bases). The CDR3 runs to 15 residues. Deletions cut 4 bases from V and 1 base from J, with 14 bases between. CDR1 is MNHEY and CDR2 is SVGAGI in the germline V gene. This CDR3 is CASSLYREISYEQYF. CDR3 DNA sequence: TGTGCCAGCAGTTTGTACAGGGAGATTTCCTACGAGCAGTACTTC.

This chain joins TRBV25-1 and TRBJ1-2; D might be TRBD1 (6 bases). The ends were cut back, 6 bases at V and 5 bases at J, with 13 bases in the middle. This CDR3 is built from 13 residues. The germline CDR1 and CDR2 sequences are MGHDK and SYGVNS. Here the CDR3 reads CASSGQSGYGYTF. The DNA for the CDR3 is TGTGCCAGCAGCGGACAGTCCGGTTATGGCTACACCTTC.

This clone was counted ten times or more. The chain joins TRBV19 to TRBJ2-5; 14 nucleotides align to TRBD2. CDR1 is LNHDA, CDR2 SQIVND, per germline (reference sequence). There are 16 residues in the CDR3. V shed 1 base, J shed 5 bases, and the junction held 3 bases outside the gene matches. The CDR3: CASSIAGLAGGETQYF. The CDR3 nucleotides are TGTGCCAGTAGTATAGCCGGACTAGCGGGGGGCGAGACCCAGTACTTC.

The J gene is TRBJ2-7, the V gene TRBV19, with 9 positions matching TRBD1. CDR3 size: 16 residues. With V trimmed by 5 bases and J by 5 bases, 13 bases remained unmatched. Germline CDR1 is LNHDA and CDR2 is SQIVND (reference sequence). CDR3 DNA: TGTGCCAGTAGTCGGTCTGGGACAGGGAACGATCACGAGCAGTACTTC. It codes for CASSRSGTGNDHEQYF.

J is TRBJ1-5 and V is TRBV4-2; D remains ambiguous. From germline, CDR1 is LGHNA and CDR2 YNFKEQ. The germline V and J ends were trimmed by 0 bases and 1 base, with 7 bases remaining between them. The CDR3 sequence is 15 residues long. The CDR3 loop reads CASSQDSGSNQPQHF. The CDR3 nucleotides are TGTGCCAGCAGCCAAGATTCGGGGAGCAATCAGCCCCAGCATTTT.

The gene calls are TRBV11-2 and TRBJ1-3, with D possibly being TRBD1 (6 bases). Per germline, CDR1 SGHAT and CDR2 FQNNGV. The CDR3 extends over 17 amino acids. The V end lost 4 bases, the J end lost 0 bases, and 16 bases lay between the germline ends. Here the CDR3 reads CASSWRGGPISGNTIYF. In DNA form, the CDR3 reads TGTGCCAGCAGCTGGAGGGGGGGGCCGATCTCTGGAAACACCATATATTTT.

The V call is TRBV27, the J call TRBJ1-4; 8 bases map to TRBD1. J lost 7 bases, V lost 6 bases, and 7 bases had no gene match. Germline V gives CDR1 MNHEY, CDR2 SMNVEV (reference sequence). CDR3 length: 14 residues. The CDR3 region is CASSYGQGAEKLFF. The CDR3 region has the DNA TGTGCCAGCAGCTACGGACAGGGTGCTGAAAAACTGTTTTTT.

The chain combines TRBV9 with TRBJ1-2, with D maybe TRBD1 (5 bases). The germline V and J ends were trimmed by 2 bases and 4 bases, with 15 bases remaining between them. CDR3 size: 15 residues. CDR1 and CDR2 (germline): SGDLS, YYNGEE. CDR3 nucleotide sequence: TGTGCCAGCAGCGTCTCCACCGGGACTGCCTATGGCTACACCTTC. Translating gives CASSVSTGTAYGYTF.

V gene TRBV5-1 combines with J gene TRBJ1-5, with 9 nucleotides matching TRBD1. CDR1 and CDR2 from the germline V gene are SGHRS and YFSETQ. The CDR3 consists of 15 residues. Trimming took 5 bases from V and 0 from J; bases not matched to a gene: 3. In DNA, the CDR3 is TGCGCCAGCAGTCGGACAGGGGATAGCAATCAGCCCCAGCATTTT. Amino acids: CASSRTGDSNQPQHF.

This chain connects TRBV27 to TRBJ1-6; 7 bases map to TRBD1. This CDR3 comprises 13 residues. J gave up 7 bases and V 6 bases, and 3 bases lay outside the gene matches. CDR1 is MNHEY and CDR2 is SMNVEV in the germline V gene (reference sequence). CDR3 nucleotides: TGTGCCAGCAGACCGGGACAGAATTCACCCCTCCACTTT. Protein product: CASRPGQNSPLHF.

This chain links TRBV19 with TRBJ1-5; 7 nucleotides line up with TRBD1. The CDR3 extends over 17 amino acids. Germline loops: CDR1 LNHDA, CDR2 SQIVND (reference sequence). With 4 bases clipped from V and 3 bases from J, the junction kept 12 bases outside the gene matches. The CDR3 loop reads CASSTRQGRGSNQPQHF. DNA for the CDR3: TGTGCCAGTAGTACTCGACAGGGAAGGGGTTCCAATCAGCCCCAGCATTTT. Full variable domain (outside the CDR3, taken from reference TRBV19 and TRBJ1-5): DGGITQSPKYLFRKEGQNVTLSCEQNLNHDAMYWYRQDPGQGLRLIYYSQIVNDFQKGDIAEGYSVSREKKESFPLTVTSAQKNPTAFYLCASSTRQGRGSNQPQHFGDGTRLSIL.

The V gene is TRBV6-4, the J gene TRBJ1-2, with TRBD1 identical over 7 bases. Per the germline V gene, CDR1 is MRHNA and CDR2 is SNTAGT. V lost 0 bases, J lost 4 bases, and 8 bases stayed unmatched. The CDR3 is made up of 16 amino acids. CDR3 nucleotides: TGTGCCAGCAGTGACTCCGGAGACAGGGCTTTCTATGGCTACACCTTC. Amino acid sequence: CASSDSGDRAFYGYTF.

This clone was counted a single time. The rearrangement joins TRBV9 to TRBJ2-2; tentatively, D is TRBD1 (6 bases). Germline V gives CDR1 SGDLS, CDR2 YYNGEE. Trimming removed 4 bases from V and 5 bases from J, with 9 bases in between. There are 13 residues in the CDR3. Here the CDR3 reads CASSLQGTGELFF. Here the CDR3 DNA reads TGTGCCAGCAGCCTACAGGGAACCGGGGAGCTGTTTTTT.

The chain is built from TRBV6-6 and TRBJ2-3; D is unclear. Germline V gives CDR1 MNHNY, CDR2 SVGAGI (reference sequence). This CDR3 is 16 amino acids long. V lost 5 bases and J lost 7, with 22 bases in between. The CDR3 region is CASSPLLAGVVNTQYF. In DNA, the CDR3 is TGTGCCAGCAGTCCCCTGCTGGCAGGCGTCGTTAATACGCAGTATTTT.

The chain joins TRBV5-1 to TRBJ1-2; 8 bases agree with TRBD1. The V gene end was trimmed by 4 bases and the J gene end by 5 bases; junction bases not matched to a gene: 7. Germline V gene data show CDR1 as SGHRS and CDR2 as YFSETQ. There are 14 residues in the CDR3. The CDR3 DNA reads as TGCGCCAGCAGCATCCTGACAGGGGAGTATGGCTACACCTTC. It specifies CASSILTGEYGYTF.

V gene TRBV5-1 combines with J gene TRBJ1-6, with 9 bases matching TRBD1. The germline V gene has CDR1 SGHRS and CDR2 YFSETQ. CDR3 length: 15 residues. V trimming: 3 bases; J trimming: 7 bases; junction bases outside the gene matches: 5. This CDR3 is CASSWGQGGNSPLHF. The CDR3 region has the DNA TGCGCCAGCAGCTGGGGACAGGGTGGGAATTCACCCCTCCACTTT.

The chain uses TRBV30 and TRBJ1-3; possibly TRBD1 for D (5 bases). The CDR3 sequence is 16 residues long. Trimming pared 3 bases from V and 2 bases from J, leaving 17 bases between. Germline loops: CDR1 GTSNPN, CDR2 SVGIG (reference sequence). CDR3 sequence: CAWSGWDFDTGNTIYF. The CDR3 DNA reads TGTGCCTGGAGCGGATGGGACTTCGACACTGGAAACACCATATATTTT.

The chain uses TRBV7-8 and TRBJ2-7; 12 bases line up with TRBD1. The CDR3 runs 17 residues. V shed 0 bases, J shed 2 bases, and the junction held 5 bases outside the gene matches. From germline, CDR1 is SGHVS and CDR2 FQNEAQ. The CDR3 sequence: CASSLARGQGATYEQYF. For the CDR3, the DNA is TGTGCCAGCAGCTTAGCGCGGGGACAGGGGGCGACCTACGAGCAGTACTTC. The full variable domain, completed using reference TRBV7-8 and TRBJ2-7, is GAGVSQSPRYKVAKRGQDVALRCDPISGHVSLFWYQQALGQGPEFLTYFQNEAQLDKSGLPSDRFFAERPEGSVSTLKIQRTQQEDSAVYLCASSLARGQGATYEQYFGPGTRLTVT.

This chain links TRBV7-9 with TRBJ1-3; TRBD1 matches at 7 bases. The ends lost 5 bases at V and 2 bases at J; junction bases unmatched: 9. Germline V CDR1 and CDR2: SEHNR, FQNEAQ (reference sequence). The CDR3 sequence is 16 residues long. The CDR3 loop reads CASSGKGTEAGNTIYF. In DNA form, the CDR3 reads TGTGCCAGCAGCGGAAAAGGGACAGAAGCTGGAAACACCATATATTTT.

This clone occurred a few times. V is TRBV19 and J is TRBJ1-2; 8 nucleotides line up with TRBD1. Germline V gene sequence: CDR1 LNHDA, CDR2 SQIVND (reference sequence). The CDR3 is 17 amino acids. V lost 5 bases and J lost 0; bases outside the gene matches: 11. This CDR3 reads CASSFSGQDKANYGYTF. The CDR3 coding sequence is TGTGCCAGTAGTTTCTCGGGACAGGATAAAGCTAACTATGGCTACACCTTC.

This chain links TRBV4-2 with TRBJ2-2, with 9 bases identical to TRBD2. Germline V gene lookup returns CDR1 LGHNA and CDR2 YNFKEQ. V lost 1 base and J lost 4; bases outside the gene matches: 13. This CDR3 region has 19 residues. DNA of the CDR3: TGTGCCAGCAGCCAAGTCTCCAGCGGGGGGCCCATGGGCACCGGGGAGCTGTTTTTT. It specifies CASSQVSSGGPMGTGELFF.

V is TRBV19 and J is TRBJ2-4; the match to TRBD2 covers 8 bases. V shed 10 bases, J shed 0 bases, and the junction held 8 bases outside the gene matches. This CDR3 region has 15 residues. Germline CDR1 reads LNHDA; CDR2 reads SQIVND (reference sequence). This CDR3 reads CATTGGILAKNIQYF. In nucleotides, the CDR3 is TGTGCCACCACGGGGGGGATACTAGCCAAAAACATTCAGTACTTC. The complete variable domain, with remaining parts taken from reference TRBV19 and TRBJ2-4, reads DGGITQSPKYLFRKEGQNVTLSCEQNLNHDAMYWYRQDPGQGLRLIYYSQIVNDFQKGDIAEGYSVSREKKESFPLTVTSAQKNPTAFYLCATTGGILAKNIQYFGAGTRLSVL.

The J gene is TRBJ1-2, the V gene TRBV5-1, with TRBD1 matching over 8 bases. V gave up 4 bases and J gave up 8 bases; unmatched junction bases: 4. Germline V gives CDR1 SGHRS, CDR2 YFSETQ. The CDR3 covers 12 residues. The CDR3 bases are TGCGCCAGCAGCCAGGGGGCGGGGGGCTACACCTTC. This codes for CASSQGAGGYTF.

The chain is built from TRBV5-6 and TRBJ2-3; 10 bases are shared with TRBD2. The trim removed 4 bases at V and 3 bases at J, leaving 8 bases unmatched. The V gene's germline CDR1 is SGHDT and CDR2 YYEEEE. This CDR3 is 16 amino acids long. CDR3 DNA: TGTGCCAGCAGCGCCCTAGCGGGGGCGGGAACAGATACGCAGTATTTT. Its translation: CASSALAGAGTDTQYF.

Written as DNA, the CDR3 is TGTGCCAGCAGCTTAGACCGGAGGGCGAGGGCCACCTTC. Protein product: CASSLDRRARATF. This chain joins TRBV11-2 and TRBJ1-2; D unresolved. Deletions cut 0 bases from V and 13 bases from J, with 15 bases between. Germline assignment: CDR1 SGHAT and CDR2 FQNNGV. The CDR3 is 13 residues long.